Listed below are T cell receptor beta chains from one sample, sequenced in a study of graft-versus-host responses after intestinal transplantation. These TCRs' antigens remain unknown. The data were produced by immunoSEQ multiplex PCR, yet TCRdb's version contains in-frame clones alone and is incomplete. The repertoire holds 85,000 to 100,000 clones, with approximately 90% as singletons. Material: unstimulated CD4+ T cells sorted from spleen or lymph node cells, obtained before transplant. The receptor source for this set is a human donor who was the organ donor for an intestinal transplant. Each CDR3 is given with its conserved first and last residue. A D gene is named only where the DNA matches it firmly. The size field is filled for only some rows; it gives once, few, many or a size class.

>TRBD1|TRBV5-1|-|TRBJ1-4
TGCGCCAGCAGCGCACAGGGGAATGAAAAACTGTTTTTT
CASSAQGNEKLFF
>TRBD1|TRBV28|-|TRBJ1-4
TGTGCCAGCAGACTGTCTATCGGGACAGAGGGAAAACTGTTTTTT
CASRLSIGTEGKLFF
>TRBD1|TRBV7-3|-|TRBJ2-7
TGTGCCAGCAGCTCCTCCGGGACAGGGGGCTACGAGCAGTACTTC
CASSSSGTGGYEQYF
>TRBD1|TRBV6-6|few|TRBJ1-6
TGTGCCAGCAGGATAACAGGGGCTAGTTCACCCCTCCACTTT
CASRITGASSPLHF
>TRBD1|TRBV7-2|-|TRBJ1-1
TGTGCCAGCAGCTTCACGACAGGGTACACTGAAGCTTTCTTT
CASSFTTGYTEAFF
>TRBD1|TRBV10-3|-|TRBJ1-1
TGTGCCATTGGGACAGGGTCAATGCTAATCGGCCCTGAAGCTTTCTTT
CAIGTGSMLIGPEAFF
>TRBD2|TRBV7-3|-|TRBJ2-3
TGTGCCAGCAGCTTCGGGCGGGAGCGGAGCACAGATACGCAGTATTTT
CASSFGRERSTDTQYF
>TRBD1|TRBV19|-|TRBJ2-3
TGTGCCAGTAGCGAAACAGGGGGCGCAGATACGCAGTATTTT
CASSETGGADTQYF
>-|TRBV28|-|TRBJ2-2
TGTGCCAGCAGTTTAGGTCTTCGCGGGGCGAACACCGGGGAGCTGTTTTTT
CASSLGLRGANTGELFF
>-|TRBV7-9|once|TRBJ1-2
TGTGCCAGCAGCTTAGTCGGCGGTTTTACGGGAGGCTACACCTTC
CASSLVGGFTGGYTF
>TRBD2|TRBV18|once|TRBJ2-1
TGTGCCAGCTCACGTGTCGGACTAGCTCAGTTCTTC
CASSRVGLAQFF
>TRBD1|TRBV6-5|-|TRBJ1-2
TGTGCCAGCAGTTATGCTCCAGGGGGCGCCCTCTATGGCTACACCTTC
CASSYAPGGALYGYTF
>-|TRBV10-3|-|TRBJ2-7
TGTGCCATCAGTGAAAACACTGGAGGGTTTAGGTCCTACGAGCAGTACTTC
CAISENTGGFRSYEQYF
>-|TRBV19|-|TRBJ1-2
TGTGCCAGTAGTACCCAATTTTCCGGGTTTGGCTACACCTTC
CASSTQFSGFGYTF
>-|TRBV5-6|few|TRBJ2-1
TGTGCCAGCAGCTGGTGGGCTAGCGAAGTGTCAAATGAGCAGTTCTTC
CASSWWASEVSNEQFF
>-|TRBV29-1|-|TRBJ1-3
TGCAGCGTTGAAGAAGGAGCGGGAAACACCATATATTTT
CSVEEGAGNTIYF
>-|TRBV2|-|TRBJ1-5
TGTGCCAGCAGGCTCGACAGTTTACGAAATCAGCCCCAGCATTTT
CASRLDSLRNQPQHF
>-|TRBV5-6|-|TRBJ2-3
TGTGCCAGCAGCTTGTCTCTAGCGCTCACAGATACGCAGTATTTT
CASSLSLALTDTQYF
>-|TRBV18|-|TRBJ2-2
TGTGCCAGCTCACTGACTGTCGGGGAGCTGTTTTTT
CASSLTVGELFF
>-|TRBV9|-|TRBJ2-1
TGTGCCAGCAGCGTAGGGGGTTCAGGGCGAGGATATGAGCAGTTCTTC
CASSVGGSGRGYEQFF
>-|TRBV6-1|-|TRBJ2-7
TGTGCCAGCAGTGGGGGGGACAGCTACTACGAGCAGTACTTC
CASSGGDSYYEQYF
>-|TRBV29-1|-|TRBJ2-3
TGCAGCGTTCAGGGATCGATTACAGATACGCAGTATTTT
CSVQGSITDTQYF
>-|TRBV18|-|TRBJ1-5
TGTGCCAGCTCACCAGGGGCCGGAGCAACCAATCAGCCCCAGCATTTT
CASSPGAGATNQPQHF
>TRBD2|TRBV7-3|-|TRBJ2-3
TGTGCCAGCAGCTTAGGGAGGGTCGGCACAGATACGCAGTATTTT
CASSLGRVGTDTQYF
>-|TRBV18|-|TRBJ2-5
TGTGCCAGCTCACCCAGGGAGACCCAGTACTTC
CASSPRETQYF
>-|TRBV6-1|-|TRBJ2-3
TGTGCCAGCAGTGAAGGTCCGGGAGCGGGTTTAGTAGATACGCAGTATTTT
CASSEGPGAGLVDTQYF
>-|TRBV4-2|-|TRBJ1-2
TGTGCCAGCAGCCAGGCCACCTATGGCTACACCTTC
CASSQATYGYTF
>-|TRBV10-1|once|TRBJ2-7
TGCGCCAGCAGTGAGTCGGGCGACGCCTACGAGCAGTACTTC
CASSESGDAYEQYF
>-|TRBV6-6|-|TRBJ1-6
TGTGCCAGCAGTTACTCGGCAGGGTGGAATTCACCCCTCCACTTT
CASSYSAGWNSPLHF
>-|TRBV27|-|TRBJ1-5
TGTGCCAGCAGTTTATTGGGGGCGGCGGGTGCAGTTAATCAGCCCCAGCATTTT
CASSLLGAAGAVNQPQHF
>-|TRBV7-3|-|TRBJ2-3
TGTGCCAGCAGCTTTCAACTAGCTTTTACAGATACGCAGTATTTT
CASSFQLAFTDTQYF
>TRBD1|TRBV5-1|-|TRBJ2-6
TGCGCCAGCAGCTGGGGACAGGGGGCGATTGCTGGGGCCAACGTCCTGACTTTC
CASSWGQGAIAGANVLTF
>-|TRBV27|-|TRBJ2-2
TGTGCCAGCAGGGCCACGGGCGGGGAGCTGTTTTTT
CASRATGGELFF